Reported below is one TCR beta chain. RNA, at about 0.45 to 1 ug, was reverse transcribed with random hexamers. Across 54 Vbeta and 13 Jbeta, immunoSEQ multiplex PCR amplified TCR beta CDR3. TCRdb ran MiXCR on the immunoSEQ multiplex PCR reads and lists one entry per CDR3 protein. Among under 90,000 distinct CDR3 sequences listed, about 93% were seen once. CD8+ and CD4+ T cells from blood underwent TCR beta sequencing, which was carried out in a high-throughput format. The data were obtained in a study of CD8 T cells in Susac syndrome. Germline-derived CDR1 and CDR2 are LGHDT and YNNKEL (reference sequence). The CDR3 consists of 19 residues. With 4 bases clipped from V and 3 bases from J, the junction kept 17 bases outside the gene matches.

The sequence was obtained from a human donor with Susac syndrome. Sequenced sample: CD4+ T cells from PBMCs. V is TRBV3-1 and J is TRBJ2-1; 8 nucleotides align to TRBD1. The CDR3 bases are TGTGCCAGCAGCCCCAGGCAGGGGGCATTTATAGGAGGCTACAATGAGCAGTTCTTC. Its protein is CASSPRQGAFIGGYNEQFF.